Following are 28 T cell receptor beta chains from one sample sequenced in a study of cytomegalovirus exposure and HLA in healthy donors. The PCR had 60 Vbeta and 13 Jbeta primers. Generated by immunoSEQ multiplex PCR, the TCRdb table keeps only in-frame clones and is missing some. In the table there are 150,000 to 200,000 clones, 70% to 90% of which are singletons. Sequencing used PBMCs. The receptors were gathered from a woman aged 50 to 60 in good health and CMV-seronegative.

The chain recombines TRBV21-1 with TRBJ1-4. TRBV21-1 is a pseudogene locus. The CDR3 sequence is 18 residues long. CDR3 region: CASSKARGVGQPYCGLFF. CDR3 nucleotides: TGTGCCAGCAGCAAAGCGCGGGGGGTGGGGCAGCCATACTGTGGGCTGTTTTTT.

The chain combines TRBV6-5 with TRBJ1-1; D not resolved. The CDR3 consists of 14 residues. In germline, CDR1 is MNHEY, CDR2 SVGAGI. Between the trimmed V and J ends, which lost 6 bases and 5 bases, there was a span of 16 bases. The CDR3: CASSSPGLYTEAFF. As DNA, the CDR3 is TGTGCCAGCAGCTCCCCGGGTCTGTATACTGAAGCTTTCTTT.

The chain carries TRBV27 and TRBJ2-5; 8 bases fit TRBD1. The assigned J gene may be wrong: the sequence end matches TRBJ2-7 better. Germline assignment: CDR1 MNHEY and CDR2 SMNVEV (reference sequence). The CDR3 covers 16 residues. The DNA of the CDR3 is TGTGCCAGCAGTTGGGCCCAGGGGGCGAACTCCTACGAGCAGTACTTC. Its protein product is CASSWAQGANSYEQYF.

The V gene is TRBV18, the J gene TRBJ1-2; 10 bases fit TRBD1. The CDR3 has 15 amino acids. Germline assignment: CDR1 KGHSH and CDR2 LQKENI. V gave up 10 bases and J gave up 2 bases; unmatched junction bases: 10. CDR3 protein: CATKVTGGSNYGYTF. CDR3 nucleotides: TGTGCCACCAAAGTGACAGGGGGCTCCAACTATGGCTACACCTTC.

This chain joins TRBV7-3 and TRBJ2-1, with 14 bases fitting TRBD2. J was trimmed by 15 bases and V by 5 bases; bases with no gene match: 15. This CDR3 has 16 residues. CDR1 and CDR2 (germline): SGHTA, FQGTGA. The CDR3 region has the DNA TGTGCCAGCAGCCCGCTGGGACTAGCGGGAGAGGGGAGATGGTTCTTC. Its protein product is CASSPLGLAGEGRWFF.

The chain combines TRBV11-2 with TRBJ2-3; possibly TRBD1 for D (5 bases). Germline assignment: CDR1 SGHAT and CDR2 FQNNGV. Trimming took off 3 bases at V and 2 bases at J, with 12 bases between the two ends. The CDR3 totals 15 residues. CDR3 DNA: TGTGCCAGCAGCTTCTTCAGGGCCCCCACAGATACGCAGTATTTT. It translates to CASSFFRAPTDTQYF.

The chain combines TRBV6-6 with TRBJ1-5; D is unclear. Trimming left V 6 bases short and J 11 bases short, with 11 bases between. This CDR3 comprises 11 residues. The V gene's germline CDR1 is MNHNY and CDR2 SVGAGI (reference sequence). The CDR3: CASSSGGAQHF. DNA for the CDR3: TGTGCCAGCAGCTCCGGTGGTGCCCAGCATTTT.

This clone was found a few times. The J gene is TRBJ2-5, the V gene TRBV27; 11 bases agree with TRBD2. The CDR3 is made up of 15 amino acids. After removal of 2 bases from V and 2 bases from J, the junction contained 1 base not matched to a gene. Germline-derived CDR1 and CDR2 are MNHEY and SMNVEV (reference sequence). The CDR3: CASSLLAGGQETQYF. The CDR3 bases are TGTGCCAGCAGTTTACTAGCGGGAGGTCAAGAGACCCAGTACTTC.

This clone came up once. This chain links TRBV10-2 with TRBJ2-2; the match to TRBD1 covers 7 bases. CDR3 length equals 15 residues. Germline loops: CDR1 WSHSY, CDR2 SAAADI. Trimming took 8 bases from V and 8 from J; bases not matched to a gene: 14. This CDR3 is CASSRPGQLLGELFF. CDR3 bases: TGCGCCAGCTCTAGGCCGGGACAGTTACTTGGGGAGCTGTTTTTT.

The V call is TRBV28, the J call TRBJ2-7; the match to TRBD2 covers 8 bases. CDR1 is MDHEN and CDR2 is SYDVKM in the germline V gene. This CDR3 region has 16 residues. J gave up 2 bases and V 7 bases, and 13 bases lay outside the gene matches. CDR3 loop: CASTLGGLGIAYEQYF. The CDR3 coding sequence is TGTGCCAGCACTCTGGGGGGACTAGGGATAGCCTACGAGCAGTACTTC.

CDR3: CASSSPGGLETQYF. The CDR3 coding sequence is TGTGCCAGCAGCTCCCCCGGGGGACTAGAGACCCAGTACTTC. The rearrangement joins TRBV5-4 to TRBJ2-5; a weak D match, TRBD2 (6 bases). Germline values: CDR1 SGHNT, CDR2 YYREEE (reference sequence). The CDR3 consists of 14 residues. Trimming left V 3 bases short and J 4 bases short, with 13 bases between.

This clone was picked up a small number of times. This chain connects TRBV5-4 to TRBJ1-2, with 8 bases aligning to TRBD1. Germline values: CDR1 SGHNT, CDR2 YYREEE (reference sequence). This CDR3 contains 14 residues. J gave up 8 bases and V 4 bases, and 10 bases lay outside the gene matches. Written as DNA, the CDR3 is TGTGCCAGCAGCATAGACAGGGGAACGGACGGCTACACCTTC. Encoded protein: CASSIDRGTDGYTF.

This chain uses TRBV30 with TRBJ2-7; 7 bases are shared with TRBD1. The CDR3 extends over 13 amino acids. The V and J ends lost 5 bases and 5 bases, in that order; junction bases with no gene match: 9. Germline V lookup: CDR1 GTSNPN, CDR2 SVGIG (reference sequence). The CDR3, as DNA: TGTGCCTGGGCTGGGACAGTTTACAACGAGCAGTACTTC. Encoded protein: CAWAGTVYNEQYF.

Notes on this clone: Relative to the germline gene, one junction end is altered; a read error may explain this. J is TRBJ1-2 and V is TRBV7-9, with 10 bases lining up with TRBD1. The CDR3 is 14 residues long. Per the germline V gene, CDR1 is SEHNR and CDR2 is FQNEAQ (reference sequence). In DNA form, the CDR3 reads TGTTCCAGCAGCGACAGGGGGCGCGCCTATGGCTACACCTTC. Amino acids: CSSSDRGRAYGYTF.

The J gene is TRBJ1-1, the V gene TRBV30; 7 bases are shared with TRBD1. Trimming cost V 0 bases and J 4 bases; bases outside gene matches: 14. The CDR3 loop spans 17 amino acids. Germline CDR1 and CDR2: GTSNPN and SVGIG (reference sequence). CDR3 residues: CAWSVQGGFHHITEAFF. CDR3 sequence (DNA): TGTGCCTGGAGTGTTCAAGGGGGCTTCCATCATATCACTGAAGCTTTCTTT.

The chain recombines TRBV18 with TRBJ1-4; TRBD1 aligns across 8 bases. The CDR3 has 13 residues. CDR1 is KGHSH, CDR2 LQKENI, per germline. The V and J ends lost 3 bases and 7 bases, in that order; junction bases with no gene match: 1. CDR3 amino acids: CASSPGTGEKLFF. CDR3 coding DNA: TGTGCCAGCTCACCGGGGACAGGTGAAAAACTGTTTTTT.

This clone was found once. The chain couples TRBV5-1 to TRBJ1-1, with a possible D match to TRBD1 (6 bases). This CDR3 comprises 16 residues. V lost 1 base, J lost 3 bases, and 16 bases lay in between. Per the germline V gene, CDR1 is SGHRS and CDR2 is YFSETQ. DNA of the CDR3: TGCGCCAGCAGCTTGTATCACAGGGTATCGGACACTGAAGCTTTCTTT. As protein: CASSLYHRVSDTEAFF.

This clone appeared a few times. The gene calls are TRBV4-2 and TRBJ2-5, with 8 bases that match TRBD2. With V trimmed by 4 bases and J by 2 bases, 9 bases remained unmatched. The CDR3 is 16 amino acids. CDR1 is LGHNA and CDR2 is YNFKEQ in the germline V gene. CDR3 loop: CASSPRGERGQETQYF. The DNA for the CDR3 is TGTGCCAGCAGCCCCCGGGGGGAGCGGGGGCAAGAGACCCAGTACTTC.

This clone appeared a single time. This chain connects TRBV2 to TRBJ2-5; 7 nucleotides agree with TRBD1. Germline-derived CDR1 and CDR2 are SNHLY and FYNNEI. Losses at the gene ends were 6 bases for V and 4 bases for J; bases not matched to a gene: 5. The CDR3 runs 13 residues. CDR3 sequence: CASRHRGTETQYF. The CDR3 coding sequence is TGTGCCAGCAGACACAGGGGTACAGAGACCCAGTACTTC.

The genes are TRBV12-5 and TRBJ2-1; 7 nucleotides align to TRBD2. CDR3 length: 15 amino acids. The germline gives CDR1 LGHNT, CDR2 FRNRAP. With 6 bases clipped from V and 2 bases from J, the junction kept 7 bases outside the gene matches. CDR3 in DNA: TGTGCTAGTGGACTCGGGCTAGCGGCCTACAATGAGCAGTTCTTC. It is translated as CASGLGLAAYNEQFF.

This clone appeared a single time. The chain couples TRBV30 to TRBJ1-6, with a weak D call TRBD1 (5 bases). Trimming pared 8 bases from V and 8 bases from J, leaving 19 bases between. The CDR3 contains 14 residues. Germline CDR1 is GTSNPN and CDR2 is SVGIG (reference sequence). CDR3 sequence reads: CAAGVALLDSPLHF. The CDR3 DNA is TGTGCCGCGGGGGTTGCTCTTTTAGATTCACCCCTCCACTTT.

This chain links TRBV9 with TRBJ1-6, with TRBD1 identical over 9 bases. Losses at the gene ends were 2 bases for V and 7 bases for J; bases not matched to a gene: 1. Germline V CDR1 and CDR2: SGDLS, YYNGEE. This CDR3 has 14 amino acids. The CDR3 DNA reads TGTGCCAGCAGCGTGACAGGGGGAAATTCACCCCTCCACTTT. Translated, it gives CASSVTGGNSPLHF.

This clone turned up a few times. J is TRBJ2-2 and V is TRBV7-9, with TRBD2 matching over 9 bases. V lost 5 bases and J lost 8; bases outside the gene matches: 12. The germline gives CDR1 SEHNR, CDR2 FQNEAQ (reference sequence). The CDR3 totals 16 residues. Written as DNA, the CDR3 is TGTGCCAGCAGCCCTCTGGGGACTAGCAAAGAGGGGGAGCTGTTTTTT. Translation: CASSPLGTSKEGELFF.

The CDR3 here is CASSLFGTGERYEQYF. CDR3 bases: TGTGCCAGCTCACTCTTCGGGACAGGGGAAAGGTACGAGCAGTACTTC. V gene TRBV18 combines with J gene TRBJ2-7, with TRBD1 matching over 10 bases. This CDR3 is built from 16 residues. Germline CDR1 reads KGHSH; CDR2 reads LQKENI. Trimming cost V 4 bases and J 4 bases; bases outside gene matches: 10.

The chain's CDR3 is CASSPTTSGSYEQYF. For the CDR3, the DNA is TGTGCCAGCAGTCCTACGACTAGCGGGTCCTACGAGCAGTACTTC. This rearrangement joins TRBV11-3 to TRBJ2-7, with 10 bases that match TRBD2. The J segment lost 1 base and the V segment lost 6 bases, leaving 6 bases of the junction unmatched. Germline V gene lookup returns CDR1 SGHNT and CDR2 YENEEA. CDR3 length: 15 amino acids.

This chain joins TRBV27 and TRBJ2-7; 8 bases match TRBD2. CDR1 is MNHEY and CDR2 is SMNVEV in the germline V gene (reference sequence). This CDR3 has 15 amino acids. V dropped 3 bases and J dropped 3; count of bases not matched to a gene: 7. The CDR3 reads CASSFAAGDYYEQYF. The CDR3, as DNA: TGTGCCAGCAGTTTTGCAGCGGGAGACTACTACGAGCAGTACTTC.

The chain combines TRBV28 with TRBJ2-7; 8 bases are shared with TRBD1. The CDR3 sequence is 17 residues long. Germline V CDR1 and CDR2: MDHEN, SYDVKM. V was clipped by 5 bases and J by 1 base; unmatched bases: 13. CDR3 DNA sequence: TGTGCCAGCAGTCGCTCACCGGGACAGGCCCTTTCCTACGAGCAGTACTTC. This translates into CASSRSPGQALSYEQYF.

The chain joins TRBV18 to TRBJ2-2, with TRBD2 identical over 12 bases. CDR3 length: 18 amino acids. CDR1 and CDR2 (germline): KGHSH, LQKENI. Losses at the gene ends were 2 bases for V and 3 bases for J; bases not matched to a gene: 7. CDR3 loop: CASSPSGLAGVHTGELFF. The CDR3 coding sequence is TGTGCCAGCTCACCATCGGGACTAGCGGGTGTCCACACCGGGGAGCTGTTTTTT. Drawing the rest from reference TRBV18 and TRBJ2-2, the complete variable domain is NAGVMQNPRHLVRRRGQEARLRCSPMKGHSHVYWYRQLPEEGLKFMVYLQKENIIDESGMPKERFSAEFPKEGPSILRIQQVVRGDSAAYFCASSPSGLAGVHTGELFFGEGSRLTVL.